The present T cell receptor (beta chain) was sequenced within a study of blood T cell repertoires in COVID-19. On the study more broadly: Samples of COVID-19 (acute and convalescent) were obtained from the United States, Italy and Spain. Nucleic acid was either cDNA or gDNA, and it came from T cells, B-cell-depleted T cells, or PBMCs.

The authors' processing: Reference gene primer amplification in the assay estimated nucleated cell counts. Generated by immunoSEQ multiplex PCR, the TCRdb table keeps only in-frame clones and is missing some. V, J and clone size are those of that table, while D and trimming were read from the DNA. The table records tens of thousands of clones, over 70% of them present only once. The sequencing input was peripheral blood. This receptor was obtained from a woman aged 50 to 60 with acute or convalescent COVID-19.

The CDR3 protein is CAWSVGQVSNYGYTF. The CDR3 DNA sequence: TGTGCCTGGAGTGTGGGACAGGTATCTAACTATGGCTACACCTTC. J is TRBJ1-2 and V is TRBV30; 8 nucleotides line up with TRBD1. Germline loops: CDR1 GTSNPN, CDR2 SVGIG (reference sequence). The CDR3 sequence is 15 residues long. V was clipped by 0 bases and J by 0 bases; unmatched bases: 3.